One sample yielded the 19 T cell receptor beta chains listed below, sequenced in a study of tumor and adjacent non-tumor tissue in lung cancer. No cell sorting was done before RNA was extracted from the tissue. More than 3 cm separated this lung sample from the edge of the tumor. Three rounds of nested PCR, following a modified ARM-PCR protocol, produced the TCRbeta library. A single record per CDR3 protein comes from TCRdb applying MiXCR to the multiplex PCR reads. The sample lists about 100,000 distinct CDR3 sequences, 60% to 80% occurring once. Sequencing was done on a sample of distant non-tumor lung tissue. Receptor source: a man under 40 with non-small cell lung cancer.

In the case of this clonotype: This may come from a read error, since a much larger clone is one base off. The chain is built from TRBV10-3 and TRBJ2-3; D might be TRBD1 (7 bases). Germline V gene sequence: CDR1 ENHRY, CDR2 SYGVKD. The CDR3 runs to 16 residues. The CDR3 region has the DNA TGTGCCACCGTAGAGGGGACCCACCGGGGGACAGATACGCACTATTTT. Translated, it gives CATVEGTHRGTDTHYF.

This clonotype has a count of ten or more. The V call is TRBV4-2, the J call TRBJ1-1; 9 bases align to TRBD1. After removal of 3 bases from V and 5 bases from J, the junction contained 7 bases not matched to a gene. Germline V gene lookup returns CDR1 LGHNA and CDR2 YNFKEQ. The CDR3 is 15 residues long. The CDR3 bases are TGTGCCAGCAGCCAGGGGGGACAGGGTTGGACTGAAGCTTTCTTT. Protein: CASSQGGQGWTEAFF.

Regarding this clonotype: One end of the junction varies from germline; a read error may be responsible. This sequence joins TRBV20-1 and TRBJ2-1; a possible D gene is TRBD1 (6 bases). The CDR3 is 15 residues long. Germline V gene lookup returns CDR1 DFQATT and CDR2 SNEGSKA (reference sequence). The CDR3 DNA reads TGCAGTGTCGTAGACGGGGACATATCCTACAATGAACAGTTCTTC. It encodes CSVVDGDISYNEQFF.

Worth noting for this clonotype: Sequence at one end of the junction differs from germline and may be a read error. The chain couples TRBV11-2 to TRBJ2-1; D unresolved. Germline V gene sequence: CDR1 SGHAT, CDR2 FQNNGV. This CDR3 spans 12 amino acids. CDR3 residues: CASGLGLPEKFF. CDR3 nucleotide sequence: TGTGCCAGCGGCTTAGGCCTCCCAGAGAAGTTCTTC.

This clonotype has a count of ten or more. The chain uses TRBV29-1 and TRBJ1-1; D uncertain. The CDR3 is 12 residues long. Germline values: CDR1 SQVTM, CDR2 ANQGSEA. V shed 0 bases and J shed 6 bases, with 8 bases lying between them. CDR3 loop: CSVEDLDAEAFF. In nucleotides, the CDR3 is TGCAGCGTTGAAGATTTGGACGCTGAAGCTTTCTTT.

This clonotype appeared a single time. This chain connects TRBV2 to TRBJ2-6, with 8 bases that match TRBD1. In germline, CDR1 is SNHLY, CDR2 FYNNEI. The V segment lost 7 bases and the J segment 3 bases; nucleotides outside the gene matches: 8. The CDR3 is made up of 16 amino acids. CDR3 bases: TGTGCCAGCACCGAGGACAGGGTATTTGGGGCCAACGTCCTGACTTTC. The encoded protein is CASTEDRVFGANVLTF.

This chain links TRBV30 with TRBJ2-3, with D possibly being TRBD1 (6 bases). CDR3 size: 14 residues. Per germline, CDR1 GTSNPN and CDR2 SVGIG (reference sequence). Trimming stripped 7 bases from V and 5 bases from J, with 19 bases between. CDR3 sequence: CALLRGISGDTQYF. The CDR3 DNA reads as TGTGCCTTACTTAGGGGGATCAGTGGAGATACGCAGTATTTT. The full variable domain, with the rest looked up from reference TRBV30 and TRBJ2-3, is SQTIHQWPATLVQPVGSPLSLECTVEGTSNPNLYWYRQAAGRGLQLLFYSVGIGQISSEVPQNLSASRPQDRQFILSSKKLLLSDSGFYLCALLRGISGDTQYFGPGTRLTVL.

This clonotype occurred once. This clone may be a read error of a much larger clone one base away. The chain uses TRBV12-3 or TRBV12-4 and TRBJ2-7, with 7 bases that match TRBD1. Trimming at V came to 6 bases and at J to 1 base, leaving 6 bases not matched to a gene. This CDR3 has 14 residues. DNA of the CDR3: TGTGCCAGCAGGGTGACAGGGCCGTCCTACGAGCAGTACTTC. Translating gives CASRVTGPSYEQYF.

This clonotype occurred a few times. The V gene is TRBV29-1, the J gene TRBJ1-2; D possibly corresponds to TRBD1 (6 bases). The V and J ends lost 5 bases and 1 base respectively, with 14 bases between them. CDR3 length: 14 residues. Germline V lookup: CDR1 SQVTM, CDR2 ANQGSEA. The DNA for the CDR3 is TGCAGCGTTAGGGCAGGACAGCGTAACTATGGCTACACCTTC. Residues: CSVRAGQRNYGYTF.

In the case of this clonotype: Given a much more abundant clone one base away, this may be a read error. V is TRBV13 and J is TRBJ2-2; 7 bases match TRBD1. The CDR3 spans 16 residues. Per germline, CDR1 PRHDT and CDR2 FYEKMQ (reference sequence). CDR3 nucleotide sequence: TGTGCCAGCAGCTCAGGACAGGTATCGAACAGCGGGGAGCTGTTTTTT. Translated, it gives CASSSGQVSNSGELFF.

A word on this clonotype: At one end, the junction sequence differs from germline, possibly due to a read error. The chain carries TRBV29-1 and TRBJ2-5; TRBD1 matches at 9 bases. Germline V gene lookup returns CDR1 SQVTM and CDR2 ANQGSEA. The CDR3 spans 13 residues. CDR3 DNA: TGCAGGGTCAGTACAGGGGGCAGAGAGACCCAATACTTC. It yields the protein CRVSTGGRETQYF.

A word on this clonotype: The CDR3 end shows no conserved phenylalanine or tryptophan, and so a read error is likely. Because the CDR3's place on the DNA is in doubt, the DNA is left out and the CDR3 is given as listed by TCRdb. This chain uses TRBV6-2 or TRBV6-3 with TRBJ1-5; TRBD1, the table's D call, was not compared with the DNA. The CDR3 is 14 residues long, ends included. Germline-derived CDR1 and CDR2 are MNHEY and SVGEGT. The CDR3 region is CASSSGDGNQLRHY.

About this clonotype itself: This may stem from a read error, because a much larger clone lies one nucleotide away. The rearrangement links TRBV12-5 to TRBJ1-1, with unresolved D. CDR1 is LGHNT, CDR2 FRNRAP, per germline. This CDR3 comprises 15 residues. The CDR3 DNA sequence: TGTTCTAGTGGTTTTGGGGAAAGAATGAACACTGAAGCTTTCTTT. Its translation is CSSGFGERMNTEAFF.

A word on this clonotype: The conserved closing phenylalanine or tryptophan is absent in this CDR3, likely reflecting a read error. The V gene is TRBV5-4, the J gene TRBJ1-2; no reliable D call. The CDR3 totals 13 residues. V gave up 0 bases and J gave up 9 bases, with 12 bases separating them. Per the germline V gene, CDR1 is SGHNT and CDR2 is YYREEE (reference sequence). The CDR3 DNA reads as TGTGCCAGCAGCTTGGCGGGAGCGTGGAGCTACACCTTG. It translates to CASSLAGAWSYTL.

As regards this clonotype: Here the CDR3 omits its conserved ending phenylalanine or tryptophan, so a read error is the likely source. V is TRBV5-1 and J is TRBJ2-5; D ambiguous. This CDR3 region has 17 residues. V was cut by 3 bases and J by 1 base, with 19 bases left in between. Germline V gene sequence: CDR1 SGHRS, CDR2 YFSETQ. CDR3 amino acids: CASSSAGRISRQETQYL. CDR3 bases: TGCGCCAGCAGCTCGGCCGGTAGGATCAGCCGCCAAGAGACCCAGTACTTA.

A note on this clonotype: A much larger clone lies one base from this, so it may be a read error. V usage is TRBV12-5 and J usage is TRBJ2-1; the D is unclear. CDR3 length equals 14 residues. Per the germline V gene, CDR1 is LGHNT and CDR2 is FRNRAP. The CDR3 DNA reads TGTGCTAGTGGTTTGGGAGACGCCTACAATGAGCAGCTCTTC. Translated, it gives CASGLGDAYNEQLF. Full variable domain (missing parts from reference TRBV12-5 and TRBJ2-1): DARVTQTPRHKVTEMGQEVTMRCQPILGHNTVFWYRQTMMQGLELLAYFRNRAPLDDSGMPKDRFSAEMPDATLATLKIQPSEPRDSAVYFCASGLGDAYNEQLFGPGTRLTVL.

With respect to this clonotype: This could be a read error, since a much larger clone is one nucleotide away. The chain has TRBV11-2 and TRBJ2-2, with D tentatively TRBD2 (6 bases). CDR1 and CDR2 (germline): SGHAT, FQNNGV. The CDR3 extends over 17 amino acids. The CDR3 DNA follows: TGTGCCAGCAGCTTAACGCTTTCGGGGGAGGAACACCGGGGAGCTGTTTTT. As protein: CASSLTLSGEEHRGAVF.

This clonotype was seen repeatedly, ten times or more. The V gene is TRBV12-3 or TRBV12-4, the J gene TRBJ2-5; D ambiguous. V shed 6 bases and J shed 2 bases, with 13 bases lying between them. The CDR3 spans 14 residues. The CDR3 is CASRSSYVQETQYF. CDR3 nucleotide sequence: TGTGCCAGCAGATCCTCTTACGTACAAGAGACCCAGTACTTC.

V and J are TRBV11-2 and TRBJ1-2; D may be TRBD1 (6 bases). Germline lookup yields CDR1 SGHAT and CDR2 FQNNGV. This CDR3 region has 13 residues. The V gene lost 5 bases and the J gene lost 7 bases, with 14 bases spanning the gap. Here the CDR3 DNA reads TGTGCCAGCAGCCACGGACAGTTCGGTGGCTACACCTTC. Translating gives CASSHGQFGGYTF. Drawing the rest from reference TRBV11-2 and TRBJ1-2, the complete variable domain is EAGVAQSPRYKIIEKRQSVAFWCNPISGHATLYWYQQILGQGPKLLIQFQNNGVVDDSQLPKDRFSAERLKGVDSTLKIQPAKLEDSAVYLCASSHGQFGGYTFGSGTRLTVV.